This T cell receptor beta chain was obtained from a study of chemoradiotherapy in HPV16-positive cancers. The method was immunoSEQ multiplex PCR; TCRdb's version includes in-frame clones alone and lacks a portion of them. The sample holds approximately 15,000 clones, approximately 89% seen once. This clone appeared a single time. The source was tumor tissue, collected from a patient who underwent chemoradiotherapy. The receptor was derived from a human donor with HPV-associated anogenital cancer.

CDR3 DNA sequence: TGTGCCAGCAGCTTAGTAGGGGACCCCACCTACGAGCAGTACTTC. The encoded protein is CASSLVGDPTYEQYF. The rearrangement joins TRBV7-2 to TRBJ2-7, with D possibly called TRBD1 or TRBD2 (5 bases each). CDR1 is SGHTA and CDR2 is FQGNSA in the germline V gene. The CDR3 has 15 amino acids. Trimming stripped 1 base from V and 2 bases from J, with 12 bases between.